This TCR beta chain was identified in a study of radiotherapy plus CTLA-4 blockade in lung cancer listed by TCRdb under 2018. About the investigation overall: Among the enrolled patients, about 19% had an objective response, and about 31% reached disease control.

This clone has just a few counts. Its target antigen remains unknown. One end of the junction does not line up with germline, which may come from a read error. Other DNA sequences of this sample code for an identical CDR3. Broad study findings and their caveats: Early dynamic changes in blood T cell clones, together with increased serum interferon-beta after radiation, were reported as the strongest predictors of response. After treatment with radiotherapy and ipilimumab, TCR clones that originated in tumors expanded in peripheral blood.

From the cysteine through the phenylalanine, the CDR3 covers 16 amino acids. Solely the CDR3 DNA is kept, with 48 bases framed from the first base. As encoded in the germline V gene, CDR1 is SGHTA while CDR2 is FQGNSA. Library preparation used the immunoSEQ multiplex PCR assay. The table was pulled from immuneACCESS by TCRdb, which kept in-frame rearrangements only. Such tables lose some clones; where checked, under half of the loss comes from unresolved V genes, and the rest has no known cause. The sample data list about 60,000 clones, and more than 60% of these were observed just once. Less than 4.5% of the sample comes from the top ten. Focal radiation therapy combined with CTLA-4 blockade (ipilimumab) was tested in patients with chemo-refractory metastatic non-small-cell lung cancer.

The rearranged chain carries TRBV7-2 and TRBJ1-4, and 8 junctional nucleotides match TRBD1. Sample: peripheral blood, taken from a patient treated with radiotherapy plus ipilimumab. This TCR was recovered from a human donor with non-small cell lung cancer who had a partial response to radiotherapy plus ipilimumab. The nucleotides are TGTGCCAGCAGCCAACAGACAGGGGCGTCGAATGAAAAGCTGTTTTTT. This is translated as CASSQQTGASNEKLFF.